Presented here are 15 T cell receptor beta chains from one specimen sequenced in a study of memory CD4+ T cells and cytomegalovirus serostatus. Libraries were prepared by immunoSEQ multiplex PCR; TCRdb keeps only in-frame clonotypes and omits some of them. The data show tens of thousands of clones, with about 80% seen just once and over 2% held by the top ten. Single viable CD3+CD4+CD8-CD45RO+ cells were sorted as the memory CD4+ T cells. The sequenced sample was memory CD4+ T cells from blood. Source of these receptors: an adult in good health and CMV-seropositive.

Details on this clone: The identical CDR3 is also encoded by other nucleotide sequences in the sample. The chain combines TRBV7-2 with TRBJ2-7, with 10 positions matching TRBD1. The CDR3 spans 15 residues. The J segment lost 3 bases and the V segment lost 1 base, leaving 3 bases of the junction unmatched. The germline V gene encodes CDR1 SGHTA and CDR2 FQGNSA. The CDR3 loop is CASSLVGTGDYEQYF. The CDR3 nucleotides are TGTGCCAGCAGCTTAGTAGGGACAGGGGACTACGAGCAGTACTTC.

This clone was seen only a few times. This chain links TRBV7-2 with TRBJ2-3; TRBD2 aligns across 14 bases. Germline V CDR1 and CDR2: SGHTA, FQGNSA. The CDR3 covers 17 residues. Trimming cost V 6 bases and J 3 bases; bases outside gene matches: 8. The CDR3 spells CASRKGLAGAGTDTQYF. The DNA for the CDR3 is TGTGCCAGCAGGAAGGGACTAGCGGGAGCCGGGACAGATACGCAGTATTTT.

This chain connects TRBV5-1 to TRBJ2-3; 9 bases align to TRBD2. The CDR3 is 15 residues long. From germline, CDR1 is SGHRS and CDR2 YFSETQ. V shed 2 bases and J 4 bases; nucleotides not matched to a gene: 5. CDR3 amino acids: CASSLSGRPADTQYF. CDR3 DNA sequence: TGCGCCAGCAGCTTAAGCGGGAGGCCCGCAGATACGCAGTATTTT.

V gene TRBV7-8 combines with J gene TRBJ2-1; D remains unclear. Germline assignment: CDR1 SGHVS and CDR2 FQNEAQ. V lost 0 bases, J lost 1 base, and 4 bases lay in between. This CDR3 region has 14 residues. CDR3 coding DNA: TGTGCCAGCAGCTTAGCCGGGTCCTACAATGAGCAGTTCTTC. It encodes CASSLAGSYNEQFF.

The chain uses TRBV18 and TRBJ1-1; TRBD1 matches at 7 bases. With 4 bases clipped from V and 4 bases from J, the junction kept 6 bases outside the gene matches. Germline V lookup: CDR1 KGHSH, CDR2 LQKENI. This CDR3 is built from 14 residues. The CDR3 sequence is CASSLGGWGTEAFF. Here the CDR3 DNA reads TGTGCCAGCTCACTAGGGGGCTGGGGCACTGAAGCTTTCTTT.

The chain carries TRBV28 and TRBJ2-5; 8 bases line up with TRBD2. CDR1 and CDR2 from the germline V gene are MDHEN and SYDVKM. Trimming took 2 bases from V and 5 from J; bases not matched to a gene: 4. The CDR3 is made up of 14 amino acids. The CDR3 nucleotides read TGTGCCAGCAGTTTAACGGGAGGGGGGGAGACCCAGTACTTC. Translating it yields CASSLTGGGETQYF. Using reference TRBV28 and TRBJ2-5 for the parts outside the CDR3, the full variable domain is DVKVTQSSRYLVKRTGEKVFLECVQDMDHENMFWYRQDPGLGLRLIYFSYDVKMKEKGDIPEGYSVSREKKERFSLILESASTNQTSMYLCASSLTGGGETQYFGPGTRLLVL.

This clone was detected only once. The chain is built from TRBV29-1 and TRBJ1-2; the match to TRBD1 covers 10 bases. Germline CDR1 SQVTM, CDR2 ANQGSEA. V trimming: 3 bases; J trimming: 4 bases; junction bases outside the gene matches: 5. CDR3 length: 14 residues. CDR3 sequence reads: CSVDGDRGPYGYTF. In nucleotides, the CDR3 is TGCAGCGTTGATGGGGACAGGGGACCCTATGGCTACACCTTC. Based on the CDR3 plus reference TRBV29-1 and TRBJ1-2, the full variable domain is SAVISQKPSRDICQRGTSLTIQCQVDSQVTMMFWYRQQPGQSLTLIATANQGSEATYESGFVIDKFPISRPNLTFSTLTVSNMSPEDSSIYLCSVDGDRGPYGYTFGSGTRLTVV.

CDR3 residues: CASSDTRGGDQPQHF. CDR3 sequence (DNA): TGTGCCAGCAGCGATACGCGGGGGGGGGATCAGCCCCAGCATTTT. The genes are TRBV7-2 and TRBJ1-5; the D gene is possibly TRBD1 (5 bases). The CDR3 extends over 15 amino acids. V was clipped by 5 bases and J by 5 bases, with 16 bases between them. Germline V gene lookup returns CDR1 SGHTA and CDR2 FQGNSA.

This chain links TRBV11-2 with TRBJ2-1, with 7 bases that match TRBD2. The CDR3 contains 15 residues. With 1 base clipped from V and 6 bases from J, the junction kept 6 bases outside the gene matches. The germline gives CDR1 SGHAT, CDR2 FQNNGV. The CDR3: CASSLVTSVLNEQFF. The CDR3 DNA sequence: TGTGCCAGCAGCTTAGTAACTAGCGTCCTCAATGAGCAGTTCTTC.

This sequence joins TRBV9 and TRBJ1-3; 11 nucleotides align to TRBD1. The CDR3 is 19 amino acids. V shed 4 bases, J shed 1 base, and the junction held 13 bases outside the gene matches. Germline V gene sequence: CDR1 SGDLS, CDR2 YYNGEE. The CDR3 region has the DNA TGTGCCAGCAGCATAGGAGGAGGACAGGGGGCAGTTTCTGGAAACACCATATATTTT. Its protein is CASSIGGGQGAVSGNTIYF.

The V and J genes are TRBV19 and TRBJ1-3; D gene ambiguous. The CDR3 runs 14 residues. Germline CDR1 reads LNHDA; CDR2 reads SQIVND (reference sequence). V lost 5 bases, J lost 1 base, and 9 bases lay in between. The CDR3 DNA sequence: TGTGCCAGTAGTTGGATTGCTTCTGGAAACACCATATATTTT. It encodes CASSWIASGNTIYF. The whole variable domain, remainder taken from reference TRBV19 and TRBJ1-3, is DGGITQSPKYLFRKEGQNVTLSCEQNLNHDAMYWYRQDPGQGLRLIYYSQIVNDFQKGDIAEGYSVSREKKESFPLTVTSAQKNPTAFYLCASSWIASGNTIYFGEGSWLTVV.

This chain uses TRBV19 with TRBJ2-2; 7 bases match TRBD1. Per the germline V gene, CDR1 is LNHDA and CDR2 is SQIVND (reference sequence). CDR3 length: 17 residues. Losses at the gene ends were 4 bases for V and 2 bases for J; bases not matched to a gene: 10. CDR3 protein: CASSRRKGAPNTGELFF. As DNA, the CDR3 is TGTGCCAGTAGTAGGAGAAAGGGGGCGCCCAACACCGGGGAGCTGTTTTTT.

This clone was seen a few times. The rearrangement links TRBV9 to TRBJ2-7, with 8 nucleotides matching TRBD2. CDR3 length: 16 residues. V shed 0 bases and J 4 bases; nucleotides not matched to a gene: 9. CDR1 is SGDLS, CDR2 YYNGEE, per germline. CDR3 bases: TGTGCCAGCAGCGTAGGGTCGGGAGGGCCGGAATACGAGCAGTACTTC. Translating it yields CASSVGSGGPEYEQYF.

The CDR3 sequence: CASRGQGIGYGYTF. CDR3 coding DNA: TGTGCCAGCAGGGGACAGGGAATAGGTTATGGCTACACCTTC. The genes are TRBV2 and TRBJ1-2, with 9 bases fitting TRBD1. Germline V gene sequence: CDR1 SNHLY, CDR2 FYNNEI. Germline trimming cut 6 bases from V and 5 bases from J; bases unmatched to any gene: 7. The CDR3 is 14 amino acids.

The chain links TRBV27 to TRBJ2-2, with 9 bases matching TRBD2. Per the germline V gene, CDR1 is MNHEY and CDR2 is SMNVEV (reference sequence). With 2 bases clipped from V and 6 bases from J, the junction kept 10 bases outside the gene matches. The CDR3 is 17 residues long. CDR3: CASSLGPGGRAPGELFF. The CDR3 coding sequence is TGTGCCAGCAGTTTAGGGCCTGGCGGGAGGGCCCCCGGGGAGCTGTTTTTT.